This TCR beta chain was captured in a study of blood T cell repertoires in COVID-19. CDR3 length: 15 residues. V lost 0 bases and J 13 bases, leaving 20 bases between the germline ends. Germline-derived CDR1 and CDR2 are SGHDN and FVKESK. In the authors' methods: Counts of nucleated cells, estimated from reference gene primer amplification, were obtained. Here immunoSEQ multiplex PCR was the method, and the copy in TCRdb shows in-frame clones only, minus some. The D gene and trimming were derived from the DNA, and the V and J assignments and clone size from that table. The table has 70,000 or so clones, around 90% seen once.

The V and J genes are TRBV14 and TRBJ2-3; TRBD2 is a possible D gene (5 bases). Sequencing was carried out using peripheral blood. The clonotype comes from a human donor in a cohort sampled during active COVID-19. The CDR3 region is CASSQDLSADLPEYF. CDR3 DNA: TGTGCCAGCAGCCAAGATCTATCAGCGGATCTACCGGAGTATTTT.